Listed below are T cell receptor beta chains from one sample, sequenced in a study of blood T cell repertoires in COVID-19. TCRdb's table, derived via immunoSEQ multiplex PCR, lists solely in-frame clones and lacks some. Seen here are tens of thousands of clones, about 80% observed once, and the top ten hold around 19%. The sample was peripheral blood. These receptors all come from a human donor in a cohort sampled during active COVID-19. CDR3s include the opening cysteine and the closing phenylalanine or tryptophan. Each record gives: V gene, J gene, clone size, D gene, CDR3 DNA, CDR3 protein. The D gene is left open where the match is weak. Only some rows state a clone size, as once, few, many or a class for expanded clones.

v_gene: TRBV6-5; j_gene: TRBJ1-2; abundance: -; d_gene: -; CDR3nt: TGTGCCAGCAGCCAGGGAGGCCTCCCCTATGGCTACACCTTC; CDR3aa: CASSQGGLPYGYTF
v_gene: TRBV29-1; j_gene: TRBJ2-7; abundance: once; d_gene: -; CDR3nt: TGCAGCGTTGGGAAGGGACTGAGCTCCTACGAGCAGTACTTC; CDR3aa: CSVGKGLSSYEQYF
v_gene: TRBV3-1/TRBV3-2; j_gene: TRBJ2-3; abundance: once; d_gene: TRBD1; CDR3nt: TGTGCCAGCAGCCAGGGGGACAGGGCAGATACGCAGTATTTT; CDR3aa: CASSQGDRADTQYF
v_gene: TRBV21-1; j_gene: TRBJ2-2; abundance: -; d_gene: -; CDR3nt: TGTGCCAGCCCCAAGAAGGCGGGAGGGCCTGGCGGGGAGCTGTTTTTT; CDR3aa: CASPKKAGGPGGELFF
v_gene: TRBV2; j_gene: TRBJ2-7; abundance: few; d_gene: TRBD1; CDR3nt: TGTGCCAGCAATCCGGGACAGGGCTACGAGCAGTACTTC; CDR3aa: CASNPGQGYEQYF
v_gene: TRBV7-2; j_gene: TRBJ1-5; abundance: -; d_gene: -; CDR3nt: TGTGCCAGCAGCTTGAGGGCCGAGCAGCCCCAGCATTTT; CDR3aa: CASSLRAEQPQHF
v_gene: TRBV27; j_gene: TRBJ2-7; abundance: -; d_gene: TRBD2; CDR3nt: TGTGCCAGCAGTGGTAGCGGGAGATCCTACGAGCAGTACTTC; CDR3aa: CASSGSGRSYEQYF
v_gene: TRBV3-1/TRBV3-2; j_gene: TRBJ2-7; abundance: -; d_gene: -; CDR3nt: TGTGCCAGCAGCCAGCGGAGATACGAGCAGTACTTC; CDR3aa: CASSQRRYEQYF
v_gene: TRBV28; j_gene: TRBJ1-3; abundance: -; d_gene: -; CDR3nt: TGTGCCAGCAGTTTACCCCAGGGGATCTCTGGAAACACCATATATTTT; CDR3aa: CASSLPQGISGNTIYF
v_gene: TRBV19; j_gene: TRBJ1-6; abundance: -; d_gene: TRBD1; CDR3nt: TGTGCCAGTAGTTTCTACGGGACAGGGGAAGGTTCACCCCTCCACTTT; CDR3aa: CASSFYGTGEGSPLHF
v_gene: TRBV18; j_gene: TRBJ2-1; abundance: -; d_gene: -; CDR3nt: TGTGCCAGCTCACCATGGGGAGAGGACAATGAGCAGTTCTTC; CDR3aa: CASSPWGEDNEQFF
v_gene: TRBV6-5; j_gene: TRBJ1-1; abundance: -; d_gene: -; CDR3nt: TGTGCCAGCTCGCGACAAGTGAACACTGAAGCTTTCTTT; CDR3aa: CASSRQVNTEAFF
v_gene: TRBV28; j_gene: TRBJ2-7; abundance: -; d_gene: TRBD2; CDR3nt: TGTGCCAGCAGTTTATTCCTGGCTAGCGGGAGGGTCCCCTCCTACGAGCAGTACTTC; CDR3aa: CASSLFLASGRVPSYEQYF
v_gene: TRBV6-5; j_gene: TRBJ2-7; abundance: -; d_gene: -; CDR3nt: TGTGCCAGCAACTTGGGTAGCCGGGACGAGCAGTACTTC; CDR3aa: CASNLGSRDEQYF
v_gene: TRBV7-8; j_gene: TRBJ2-3; abundance: -; d_gene: -; CDR3nt: TGTGCCAGCAGCTTAGCTTCCAGTTCTGGCACAGATACGCAGTATTTT; CDR3aa: CASSLASSSGTDTQYF